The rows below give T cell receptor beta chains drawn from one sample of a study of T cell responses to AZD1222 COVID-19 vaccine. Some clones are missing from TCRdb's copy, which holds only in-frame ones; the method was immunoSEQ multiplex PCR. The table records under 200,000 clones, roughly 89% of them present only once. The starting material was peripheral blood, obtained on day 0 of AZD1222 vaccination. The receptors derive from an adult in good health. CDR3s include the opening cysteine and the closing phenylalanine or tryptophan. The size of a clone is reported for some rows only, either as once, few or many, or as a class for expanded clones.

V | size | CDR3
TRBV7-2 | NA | CASSPEGPAGNQPQHF
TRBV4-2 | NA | CASSQAPRGGEDTQYF
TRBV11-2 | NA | CASSLAGGSSGGEQFF
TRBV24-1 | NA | CAIEDRAGTGELFF
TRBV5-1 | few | CASSSRGLQETQYF
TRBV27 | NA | CASSPFPLGSPLHF
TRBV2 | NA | CASSESQGAWNQPQHF
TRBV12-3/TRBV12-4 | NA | CASSLTGYTEAFF
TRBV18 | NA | CASSPTSGGVRGTEAFF
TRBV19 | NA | CASSPPPRGGQPQHF
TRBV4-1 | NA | CASSQDRAGLEAFF
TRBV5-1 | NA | CASSSTGRRTGELFF
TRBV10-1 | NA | CASSMYPNLNSPLHF
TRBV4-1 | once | CASSQPRDITKETQYF
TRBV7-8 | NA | CASSSQGGQPQHF
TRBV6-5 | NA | CASSRSLSTEAFF
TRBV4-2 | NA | CASSQVARGGYNEQFF